This T cell receptor (beta chain) was identified during a study of human T cells and chemical hapten exposure. This clonotype was counted ten times or more. Germline V gene data show CDR1 as SGHDN and CDR2 as FVKESK. This CDR3 spans 13 amino acids. The trim removed 10 bases at V and 0 bases at J, leaving 5 bases unmatched. TCRdb re-derived calls from the RACE reads in MiXCR, one entry per CDR3 protein. The table records some 90,000 distinct CDR3 sequences, about 9% of them present only once. As to time point: pre-sensitization, week 0. As for treatment: therapeutic diphenylcyclopropenone sensitization with weekly scalp DPC.

The sequences come from whole blood, collected in connection with sensitization to the hapten diphenylcyclopropenone (DPC). This rearrangement joins TRBV14 to TRBJ1-2; 7 nucleotides align to TRBD1. This TCR came from a man in his forties with alopecia areata. Some clones in this sample may be carry-over from other donors' samples. The chain's CDR3 is CATRDSANYGYTF. The DNA for the CDR3 is TGTGCCACCAGGGACAGCGCTAACTATGGCTACACCTTC.